Below, 27 T cell receptor beta chains from the same sample are listed, as sequenced in a study of graft-versus-host responses after intestinal transplantation (dated by TCRdb to the early 2020s). The protocol used for the library was the immunoSEQ multiplex PCR assay. The immuneACCESS repertoire file appears here via TCRdb, limited to in-frame rearrangements. These files lack a portion of the clones; in checked studies, under half of the deficit traces to unresolved V genes, and the cause of the others is not known. The sample table contains over 80,000 clones; only one count was recorded for roughly 91% of them. The ten top clones hold 0.18% of the sample. Antigen specificity for these receptors is unknown. Interpreted using the paper, the time point label stands for: cells obtained before transplantation from donor or recipient. The material sequenced was unstimulated CD4+ T cells sorted from spleen or lymph node cells, taken before transplant. Every receptor here comes from a human donor who was the organ donor for an intestinal transplant.

The chain couples TRBV9 to TRBJ2-3, with 14 bases lining up with TRBD2. The V segment lost 3 bases and the J segment 2 bases; nucleotides outside the gene matches: 2. CDR3 length: 16 amino acids. CDR1 and CDR2 from the germline V gene are SGDLS and YYNGEE. The CDR3 DNA sequence: TGTGCCAGCAGCGGGGGACTAGCGGGGGCCACAGATACGCAGTATTTT. This encodes CASSGGLAGATDTQYF.

The V and J genes are TRBV2 and TRBJ1-2; D is possibly TRBD1 (5 bases). The CDR3 length is 15 residues. Germline V gene sequence: CDR1 SNHLY, CDR2 FYNNEI. Trimming took off 6 bases at V and 0 bases at J, with 14 bases between the two ends. CDR3: CASRETTATNYGYTF. The CDR3 bases are TGTGCCAGCAGGGAAACGACAGCTACTAACTATGGCTACACCTTC.

The V and J genes are TRBV5-1 and TRBJ1-2; 8 nucleotides match TRBD1. From germline, CDR1 is SGHRS and CDR2 YFSETQ. This CDR3 is 16 amino acids long. Losses at the gene ends were 1 base for V and 3 bases for J; bases not matched to a gene: 8. CDR3 sequence: CASSLTPTGAYYGYTF. DNA of the CDR3: TGCGCCAGCAGCTTGACCCCGACAGGGGCCTACTATGGCTACACCTTC.

In the case of this clone: Compared with germline, one end of the junction differs, possibly owing to a read error. V gene TRBV19 combines with J gene TRBJ1-5, with 8 nucleotides matching TRBD1. CDR3 size: 16 residues. Per the germline V gene, CDR1 is LNHDA and CDR2 is SQIVND (reference sequence). Written as DNA, the CDR3 is TGTGCCAGTAGTCCAGAGGACAGGGCCTTTTATCAACCCCAGCATTTT. Its translation is CASSPEDRAFYQPQHF.

This rearrangement joins TRBV5-4 to TRBJ2-5; no clear D. This CDR3 has 12 residues. Per germline, CDR1 SGHNT and CDR2 YYREEE (reference sequence). Trimming took 1 base from V and 7 from J, leaving 8 bases between them. The CDR3 reads CASSLTAGTQYF. For the CDR3, the DNA is TGTGCCAGCAGCTTGACCGCCGGGACCCAGTACTTC.

The rearrangement uses TRBV7-6 and TRBJ1-5, with TRBD1 matching 7 bases. This CDR3 is 16 amino acids long. Germline CDR1 SGHVS, CDR2 FNYEAQ. The trim removed 5 bases at V and 5 bases at J, leaving 12 bases unmatched. The CDR3 bases are TGTGCCAGCAGCCAGCAGGGTGGCAGGGGGGATCAGCCCCAGCATTTT. This gives the protein CASSQQGGRGDQPQHF.

The chain carries TRBV6-5 and TRBJ1-2; unclear D gene. In germline, CDR1 is MNHEY, CDR2 SVGAGI. This CDR3 is built from 14 residues. Trimming took 6 bases from V and 4 from J, leaving 15 bases between them. The CDR3 reads CASRDSTGVYGYTF. The DNA for the CDR3 is TGTGCCAGCAGGGACTCCACCGGTGTCTATGGCTACACCTTC.

The chain has TRBV30 and TRBJ1-1; 10 bases agree with TRBD1. This CDR3 spans 12 amino acids. Trimming took 8 bases from V and 5 from J; bases not matched to a gene: 5. The germline V gene has CDR1 GTSNPN and CDR2 SVGIG (reference sequence). As DNA, the CDR3 is TGTGCCCTCGACAGGGGGCGGACTGAAGCTTTCTTT. This codes for CALDRGRTEAFF.

The V gene is TRBV6-5, the J gene TRBJ2-4; D is perhaps TRBD1 (5 bases). Trimming pared 5 bases from V and 4 bases from J, leaving 15 bases between. Looked up from germline, CDR1 is MNHEY and CDR2 is SVGAGI. The CDR3 contains 15 residues. In nucleotides, the CDR3 is TGTGCCAGCAGTCCTTCAGGGTGGTCAAAAAACATTCAGTACTTC. It codes for CASSPSGWSKNIQYF.

The chain couples TRBV5-6 to TRBJ2-5; a possible D gene is TRBD1 (5 bases). The DNA matches TRBJ2-7 better at its end, which makes the J call doubtful. CDR1 is SGHDT, CDR2 YYEEEE, per germline. The CDR3 is 14 residues long. Here the CDR3 reads CASSDPGLRVEQYF. The CDR3 DNA is TGTGCCAGCAGCGACCCAGGGTTAAGGGTCGAGCAGTACTTC.

This chain joins TRBV11-1 and TRBJ2-1; D is perhaps TRBD2 (5 bases). The length of the CDR3 is 15 residues. CDR1 and CDR2 from the germline V gene are SGHAT and FQDESV (reference sequence). Trimming pared 2 bases from V and 5 bases from J, leaving 13 bases between. The CDR3 DNA reads TGTGCCAGCAGCTTACGACTACAAAGCGACAATGAGCAGTTCTTC. Residues: CASSLRLQSDNEQFF.

The V gene is TRBV7-9, the J gene TRBJ1-6, with D unclear. The V end was cut by 5 bases, the J end by 13 bases, with 15 bases between. The CDR3 spans 13 residues. Looked up from germline, CDR1 is SEHNR and CDR2 is FQNEAQ (reference sequence). The CDR3 DNA sequence: TGTGCCAGCAGCGCCGACGGGTCACGGCCCCTCCACTTT. Protein sequence: CASSADGSRPLHF.

The chain recombines TRBV6-5 with TRBJ2-7, with a possible D match to TRBD2 (7 bases). The CDR3 consists of 12 residues. Per the germline V gene, CDR1 is MNHEY and CDR2 is SVGAGI. Trimming cost V 5 bases and J 9 bases, with 14 bases left between them. The DNA of the CDR3 is TGTGCCAGCAGTGACACAGGGAGGGGGCAGTACTTC. Residues: CASSDTGRGQYF.

This clone was counted a single time. The V gene is TRBV7-2, the J gene TRBJ1-2; D gene unclear. Germline CDR1 SGHTA, CDR2 FQGNSA. Between the trimmed V and J ends, which lost 6 bases and 5 bases, there was a span of 16 bases. The CDR3 loop spans 14 amino acids. The CDR3 region has the DNA TGTGCCAGCAGTCGCGCGGGTCCAGGTTATGGCTACACCTTC. Amino acid sequence: CASSRAGPGYGYTF.

The rearrangement links TRBV2 to TRBJ2-7; D ambiguous. CDR3 length: 14 amino acids. Germline V gene sequence: CDR1 SNHLY, CDR2 FYNNEI. V dropped 6 bases and J dropped 0 bases, with 12 bases sitting between them. In DNA form, the CDR3 reads TGTGCCAGCAGGCCCCAGGTACCCTCCTACGAGCAGTACTTC. Its protein product is CASRPQVPSYEQYF.

This sequence joins TRBV10-3 and TRBJ2-7, with 10 bases that match TRBD1. Germline V gene data show CDR1 as ENHRY and CDR2 as SYGVKD. With 5 bases clipped from V and 5 bases from J, the junction kept 6 bases outside the gene matches. There are 14 residues in the CDR3. The CDR3 nucleotides read TGTGCCATCAGTAGGACAGGGGGTAGGGACGAGCAGTACTTC. Translation gives CAISRTGGRDEQYF.

CDR3: CASSLNLQEQYF. In nucleotides, the CDR3 is TGTGCCAGCAGCTTAAATTTGCAGGAGCAGTACTTC. V is TRBV11-2 and J is TRBJ2-7; no clear D gene. The CDR3 has 12 amino acids. V gave up 2 bases and J gave up 7 bases, with 9 bases separating them. CDR1 and CDR2 (germline): SGHAT, FQNNGV.

This clone was counted only a few times. The rearrangement links TRBV2 to TRBJ1-4; tentative D call: TRBD1 (6 bases). V gave up 10 bases and J gave up 0 bases, with 18 bases separating them. The CDR3 is made up of 16 amino acids. Germline CDR1 SNHLY, CDR2 FYNNEI. CDR3 protein: CATRLGQSSTNEKLFF. In nucleotides, the CDR3 is TGTGCCACCCGGCTAGGACAGTCATCAACTAATGAAAAACTGTTTTTT.

The rearrangement joins TRBV9 to TRBJ2-7, with D possibly being TRBD2 (5 bases). Germline V gene lookup returns CDR1 SGDLS and CDR2 YYNGEE. The CDR3 contains 15 residues. V lost 1 base and J 0 bases, leaving 11 bases between the germline ends. For the CDR3, the DNA is TGTGCCAGCAGCGTAACGGGGTACAGCTCCTACGAGCAGTACTTC. Translating gives CASSVTGYSSYEQYF.

The J gene is TRBJ2-7, the V gene TRBV7-2; D not certain. Germline CDR1 reads SGHTA; CDR2 reads FQGNSA. This CDR3 is built from 15 residues. Trimming took 0 bases from V and 2 from J, leaving 11 bases between them. The CDR3, as DNA: TGTGCCAGCAGCTTAGCTGCAGGCAGACCCTACGAGCAGTACTTC. Encoded protein: CASSLAAGRPYEQYF.

The CDR3 DNA reads as TGTGCCAGCAGCGTAGGGGGGGGCCTCCACAATGAGCAGTTCTTC. Protein product: CASSVGGGLHNEQFF. The chain recombines TRBV9 with TRBJ2-1; possible D gene TRBD2, 7 bases. Germline assignment: CDR1 SGDLS and CDR2 YYNGEE. This CDR3 comprises 15 residues. V lost 0 bases and J 5 bases, leaving 12 bases between the germline ends.

The table lists this clone with a count of one. J is TRBJ2-5 and V is TRBV18, with a weak D call TRBD2 (5 bases). The germline V and J ends were trimmed by 1 base and 5 bases, with 8 bases remaining between them. The CDR3 has 13 amino acids. The germline gives CDR1 KGHSH, CDR2 LQKENI. The chain's CDR3 is CASSPLPGETQYF. In nucleotides, the CDR3 is TGTGCCAGCTCACCACTCCCGGGGGAGACCCAGTACTTC.

The chain is built from TRBV7-2 and TRBJ2-7; 10 bases match TRBD2. This CDR3 spans 18 amino acids. The germline V gene encodes CDR1 SGHTA and CDR2 FQGNSA. V lost 3 bases, J lost 2 bases, and 13 bases stayed unmatched. CDR3 sequence reads: CASSFWATSGLSPYEQYF. For the CDR3, the DNA is TGTGCCAGCAGCTTTTGGGCGACTAGCGGGTTGAGCCCCTACGAGCAGTACTTC.

The rearrangement uses TRBV7-6 and TRBJ2-1; the match to TRBD2 covers 13 bases. There are 16 residues in the CDR3. CDR1 is SGHVS, CDR2 FNYEAQ, per germline. V was clipped by 5 bases and J by 4 bases; unmatched bases: 5. In DNA form, the CDR3 reads TGTGCCAGCAGCGGGGGACTAGCGGGGCCTTACAATGAGCAGTTCTTC. Translated, it gives CASSGGLAGPYNEQFF.

The CDR3 DNA reads TGTGCCAGTAGTACCCGACAGGTCTATGGCTACACCTTC. Its protein product is CASSTRQVYGYTF. The chain combines TRBV19 with TRBJ1-2; D may be TRBD1 (6 bases). Germline V gives CDR1 LNHDA, CDR2 SQIVND (reference sequence). V was clipped by 4 bases and J by 4 bases, with 10 bases between them. This CDR3 region has 13 residues.

This clone has just one count. This chain connects TRBV6-5 to TRBJ1-2; 8 bases fit TRBD1. Germline V gene data show CDR1 as MNHEY and CDR2 as SVGAGI. The V segment lost 3 bases and the J segment 11 bases; nucleotides outside the gene matches: 2. This CDR3 contains 11 residues. CDR3 region: CASSYQGAYTF. The CDR3 nucleotides read TGTGCCAGCAGTTATCAGGGGGCATACACCTTC.

This chain joins TRBV18 and TRBJ2-7, with D perhaps TRBD1 (6 bases). Deletions cut 2 bases from V and 3 bases from J, with 8 bases between. CDR3 length equals 13 residues. Germline values: CDR1 KGHSH, CDR2 LQKENI. The CDR3 region has the DNA TGTGCCAGCTCACCAACAGGGCTCTACGAGCAGTACTTC. Its translation: CASSPTGLYEQYF.